These T cell receptor beta chains were read from a single sample in a study of T cells in Graves' hyperthyroidism and ophthalmopathy. Each CDR3 protein is one row after TCRdb ran MiXCR on the multiplex PCR reads. In the table there are roughly 640,000 distinct CDR3 sequences, around 15% of which are singletons. The material sequenced was blood. The receptor source for this set is a woman aged 35 to 49 with Graves' ophthalmopathy. The CDR3 runs from the conserved cysteine through the conserved F or W. The order of the fields is D gene, clone size, J gene, V gene, CDR3 protein, CDR3 DNA. A D gene is named only where the DNA matches it firmly. Size values are once, few and many counts, or a class for expanded clones, and some rows have none.

TRBD2 | NA | TRBJ2-1 | TRBV3-1 | CASTPAGGNNEQFF | TGTGCCAGCACCCCGGCGGGAGGAAACAATGAGCAGTTCTTC
TRBD1 | many | TRBJ2-4 | TRBV10-3 | CAISSGTGDGIQYF | TGTGCCATCAGTTCCGGGACAGGGGATGGCATTCAGTACTTC
TRBD2 | many | TRBJ2-7 | TRBV20-1 | CSARDWTSGAYEQYF | TGCAGTGCTAGAGATTGGACTAGCGGGGCCTACGAGCAGTACTTC
NA | many | TRBJ2-7 | TRBV2 | CASSEQKTASYEQYF | TGTGCCAGCAGTGAACAAAAAACAGCCTCCTACGAGCAGTACTTC
TRBD1 | NA | TRBJ2-3 | TRBV7-6 | CASSPVVGTGGGTDTQYF | TGTGCCAGCAGCCCTGTGGTCGGGACAGGGGGCGGGACAGATACGCAGTATTTT
NA | few | TRBJ2-5 | TRBV5-1 | CASSFNLADQYF | TGCGCCAGCAGCTTTAATCTTGCAGACCAGTACTTC
TRBD1 | few | TRBJ1-5 | TRBV19 | CASSIRDSAHQPQHF | TGTGCCAGTAGTATTAGGGACAGCGCCCATCAGCCCCAGCATTTT
NA | many | TRBJ1-5 | TRBV5-6 | CASSQKTGQGQPQHF | TGTGCCAGCAGTCAGAAAACAGGGCAGGGGCAGCCCCAGCATTTT
TRBD1 | many | TRBJ2-5 | TRBV18 | CASSPITGGETQYF | TGTGCCAGCTCACCCATCACAGGGGGAGAGACCCAGTACTTC
TRBD2 | many | TRBJ2-5 | TRBV20-1 | CSCRLAQETQYF | TGCAGTTGTAGACTAGCCCAAGAGACCCAGTACTTC
NA | many | TRBJ1-1 | TRBV18 | CASSPNKNTEAFF | TGTGCCAGCTCACCGAACAAGAACACTGAAGCTTTCTTT
NA | few | TRBJ1-1 | TRBV7-3 | CASSLGGAVNTEAFF | TGTGCCAGCAGCTTAGGAGGGGCAGTGAACACTGAAGCTTTCTTT
NA | NA | TRBJ2-3 | TRBV13 | CASTPPEGHTDTQYF | TGTGCCAGCACCCCCCCGGAGGGGCACACAGATACGCAGTATTTT
NA | many | TRBJ2-3 | TRBV2 | CASTDGFITDTQYF | TGTGCCAGCACCGACGGGTTCATCACAGATACGCAGTATTTT
NA | NA | TRBJ2-5 | TRBV5-6 | CASSSLQGKRETQYF | TGTGCCAGCAGCTCCTTACAGGGAAAACGAGAGACCCAGTACTTC
NA | many | TRBJ1-5 | TRBV6-1 | CASSEGESQPQHF | TGTGCCAGCAGTGAAGGCGAGAGTCAGCCCCAGCATTTT